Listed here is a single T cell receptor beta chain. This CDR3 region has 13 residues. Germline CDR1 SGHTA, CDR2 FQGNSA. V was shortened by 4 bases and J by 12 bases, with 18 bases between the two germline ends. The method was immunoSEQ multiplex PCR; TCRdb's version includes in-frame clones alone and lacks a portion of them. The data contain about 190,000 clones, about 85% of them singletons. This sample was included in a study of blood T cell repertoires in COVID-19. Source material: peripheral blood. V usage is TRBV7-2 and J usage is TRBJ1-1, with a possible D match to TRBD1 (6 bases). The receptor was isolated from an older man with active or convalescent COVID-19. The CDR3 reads CASSSLDQGMTFF. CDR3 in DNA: TGTGCCAGCAGCTCTTTGGACCAGGGGATGACTTTCTTT.